The present T cell receptor (beta chain) was sequenced within a study of T cells in Graves' hyperthyroidism and ophthalmopathy. Findings of the study overall: Patients with ophthalmopathy were separated from those with stable hyperthyroidism by a 13 V-J model. Appearing also in blood were most of the thyroid clonotypes expanded above 0.001.

The study excluded patients with uncontrolled infection, other autoimmune disease, pregnancy or lactation. On this clonotype itself: The target antigen is unknown.

This CDR3 comprises 15 residues. Trimming took off 7 bases at V and 8 bases at J, with 21 bases between the two ends. The V gene's germline CDR1 is LNHDA and CDR2 SQIVND (reference sequence). Regions amplified from RNA transcripts were the TCR beta CDR3 regions. TCR CDR3 underwent first-round RT-PCR with the HTBI primer set. TCRdb called the multiplex PCR reads again in MiXCR, with one record for every CDR3 protein. Found here are 350,000 to 400,000 distinct CDR3 sequences, about a fifth of them singletons; the top ten hold around 40%. The sequence was obtained from a man younger than 35 with Graves' ophthalmopathy. The gene calls are TRBV19 and TRBJ1-3; D remains ambiguous. The material sequenced was blood. The CDR3 protein is CASTPEGRSVDTIYF. For the CDR3, the DNA is TGTGCCAGTACCCCGGAGGGAAGGTCCGTTGACACCATATATTTT.